Listed here is a single T cell receptor beta chain. The record originates from a study of blood T cell repertoires in COVID-19. As for the study in general: The study drew acute and convalescent COVID-19 samples from the United States, Italy and Spain. The cDNA or gDNA used as material had been derived from T cells, B-cell-depleted T cells, or PBMCs.

Authors' analysis steps: Nucleated cell counts were estimated from reference gene primer amplification. The repertoire was sequenced with immunoSEQ multiplex PCR; TCRdb's copy has only in-frame clones and lacks some. V, J and clone size were drawn from that table, and D and trimming were deduced from the DNA. This sample has 200,000 or so clones; over 75% occur once, and the top ten carry 3% to 4%. The TCR sequence derives from a man aged 55 to 69 with acute or convalescent COVID-19. Sequenced sample: peripheral blood.

The CDR3 sequence: CASILSTTDTQYF. The DNA for the CDR3 is TGTGCCAGCATTCTCTCTACCACAGATACGCAGTATTTT. This sequence joins TRBV6-4 and TRBJ2-3; D is uncertain. The V gene's germline CDR1 is MRHNA and CDR2 SNTAGT. Trimming shortened V by 7 bases and J by 2 bases, and 10 bases separated the two germline ends. This CDR3 comprises 13 residues.